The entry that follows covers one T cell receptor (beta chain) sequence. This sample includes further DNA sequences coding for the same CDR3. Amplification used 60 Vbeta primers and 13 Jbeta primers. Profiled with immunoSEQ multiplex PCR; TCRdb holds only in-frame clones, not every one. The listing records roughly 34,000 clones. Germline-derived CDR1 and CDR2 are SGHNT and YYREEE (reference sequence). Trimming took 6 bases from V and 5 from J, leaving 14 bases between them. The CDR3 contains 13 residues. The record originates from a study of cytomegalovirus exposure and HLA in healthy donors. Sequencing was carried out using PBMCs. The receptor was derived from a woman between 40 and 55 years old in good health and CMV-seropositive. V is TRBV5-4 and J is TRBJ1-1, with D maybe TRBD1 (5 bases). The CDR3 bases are TGTGCCAGCAATATACGGGGGAATACTGAAGCTTTCTTT. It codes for CASNIRGNTEAFF.